Below, one T cell receptor (beta chain) is given with its context. As yet, its antigen is unknown. This sample is part of a study of cytomegalovirus exposure and HLA in healthy donors. Study-wide points: For most TCR beta V segments, an earlier analysis put the productive rate at about 87% or about 30% of the time.

60 Vbeta and 13 Jbeta primers were used in PCR. The data were produced by immunoSEQ multiplex PCR, yet TCRdb's version contains in-frame clones alone and is incomplete. Of some 120,000 clones in the sample, 70% to 85% were seen once. The TCR sequence derives from a man aged 35-49 years in good health and CMV-seropositive. The sample was PBMCs.

CDR3 DNA sequence: TGTGCCAGCAGTGAAGACGGGACAGCGATTTCCTACGAGCAGTACTTC. It is translated as CASSEDGTAISYEQYF. The rearrangement joins TRBV6-1 to TRBJ2-7; 7 positions match TRBD1. This CDR3 is 16 amino acids long. V was pared by 1 base and J by 1 base, with 7 bases of the junction left unmatched. CDR1 and CDR2 from the germline V gene are MNHNS and SASEGT.